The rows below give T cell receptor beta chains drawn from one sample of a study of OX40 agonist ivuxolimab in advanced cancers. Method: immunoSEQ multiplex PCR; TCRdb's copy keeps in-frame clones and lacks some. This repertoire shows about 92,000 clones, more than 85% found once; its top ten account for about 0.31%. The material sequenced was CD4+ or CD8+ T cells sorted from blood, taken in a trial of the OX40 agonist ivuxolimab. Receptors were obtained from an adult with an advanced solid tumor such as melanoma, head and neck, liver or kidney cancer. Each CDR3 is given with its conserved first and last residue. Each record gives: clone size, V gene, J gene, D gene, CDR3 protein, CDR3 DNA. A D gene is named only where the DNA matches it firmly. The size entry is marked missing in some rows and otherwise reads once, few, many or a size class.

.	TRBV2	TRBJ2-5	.	CASKEETQYF	TGTGCCAGCAAGGAAGAGACCCAGTACTTC
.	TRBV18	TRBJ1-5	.	CASSLGQTGSGQPQHF	TGTGCCAGCTCTCTCGGACAGACGGGCTCGGGACAGCCCCAGCATTTT
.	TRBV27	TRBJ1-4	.	CASRTYRKSNEKLFF	TGTGCCAGCAGGACCTACAGAAAGAGTAATGAAAAACTGTTTTTT
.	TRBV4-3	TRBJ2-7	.	CASSSVVGASYEQYF	TGCGCCAGCAGCTCGGTTGTAGGCGCCTCCTACGAGCAGTACTTC
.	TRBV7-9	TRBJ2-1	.	CASSFEGNEQFF	TGTGCCAGCAGCTTCGAGGGTAATGAGCAGTTCTTC
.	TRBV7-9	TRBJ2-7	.	CASSLWTVPYEQYF	TGTGCCAGCAGCCTATGGACGGTTCCCTACGAGCAGTACTTC
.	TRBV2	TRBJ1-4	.	CASSEGDGRTYGNEKLFF	TGTGCCAGCAGTGAAGGGGACGGGAGGACGTATGGTAATGAAAAACTGTTTTTT
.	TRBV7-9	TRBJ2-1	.	CASSLVAGFTNEQFF	TGTGCCAGCAGCTTAGTGGCGGGATTCACCAATGAGCAGTTCTTC
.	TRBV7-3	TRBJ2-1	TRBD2	CASSLFPLTSGLNNEQFF	TGTGCCAGCAGCTTATTTCCCTTGACTAGCGGCCTGAACAATGAGCAGTTCTTC
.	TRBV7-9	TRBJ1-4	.	CASSLGQGLEKLFF	TGTGCCAGCAGCTTAGGGCAGGGCCTCGAAAAACTGTTTTTT
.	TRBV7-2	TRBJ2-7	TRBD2	CASTLSGGTYEQYF	TGTGCCAGCACACTGAGCGGGGGAACCTACGAGCAGTACTTC
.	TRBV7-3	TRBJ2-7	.	CASSPRRVLPYEQYF	TGTGCCAGCAGCCCCAGGAGGGTACTCCCCTACGAGCAGTACTTC
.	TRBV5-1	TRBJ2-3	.	CASSPGGTDTQYF	TGCGCCAGCAGTCCGGGGGGCACAGATACGCAGTATTTT
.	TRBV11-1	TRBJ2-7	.	CASSLVGGHYEQYF	TGTGCCAGCAGCTTAGTGGGAGGTCATTACGAGCAGTACTTC
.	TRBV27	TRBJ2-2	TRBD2	CASRRSGSPGELFF	TGTGCCAGCAGGAGGAGCGGGAGCCCCGGGGAGCTGTTTTTT
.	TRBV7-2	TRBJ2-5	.	CASSLARGLETQYF	TGTGCCAGCAGCTTAGCAAGAGGTCTTGAGACCCAGTACTTC
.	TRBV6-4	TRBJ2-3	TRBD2	CASSDGLAGTDTQYF	TGTGCCAGCAGTGACGGGCTAGCGGGGACAGATACGCAGTATTTT
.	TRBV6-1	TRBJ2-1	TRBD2	CASSQTSGNEQFF	TGTGCCAGCAGCCAGACTAGCGGTAATGAGCAGTTCTTC
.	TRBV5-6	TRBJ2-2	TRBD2	CASSLAGGWGTGELFF	TGTGCCAGCAGCTTGGCGGGAGGGTGGGGAACCGGGGAGCTGTTTTTT
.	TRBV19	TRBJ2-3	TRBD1	CASSNLGTGTDTQYF	TGTGCCAGTAGTAATCTTGGGACAGGGACAGATACGCAGTATTTT
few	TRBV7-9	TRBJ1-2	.	CASSLATGPLNYGYTF	TGTGCCAGCAGCTTAGCCACAGGGCCCCTTAACTATGGCTACACCTTC
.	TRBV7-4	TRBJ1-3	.	CASSLGGVGNTIYF	TGTGCCAGCAGCTTAGGGGGCGTTGGAAACACCATATATTTT
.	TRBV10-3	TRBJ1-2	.	CAISQDYGYTF	TGTGCCATCAGTCAGGACTATGGCTACACCTTC
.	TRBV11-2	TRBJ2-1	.	CASSPRRVGHEQFF	TGTGCCAGCAGTCCTAGAAGGGTGGGACATGAGCAGTTCTTC
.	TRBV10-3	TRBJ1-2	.	CAISEWWANYGYTF	TGTGCCATCAGTGAGTGGTGGGCTAACTATGGCTACACCTTC
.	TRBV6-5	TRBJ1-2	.	CATRDQIYGYTF	TGTGCCACCAGGGACCAAATTTATGGCTACACCTTC
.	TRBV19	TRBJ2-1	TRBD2	CASSSGTSGSFGNYNEQFF	TGTGCCAGTAGTTCCGGGACTAGCGGGAGTTTTGGTAACTACAATGAGCAGTTCTTC
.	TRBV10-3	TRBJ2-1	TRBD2	CAISGGLTSGNYNEQFF	TGTGCCATCAGTGGAGGGCTCACTAGCGGGAATTACAATGAGCAGTTCTTC
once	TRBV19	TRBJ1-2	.	CASSIDLGTGKYGYTF	TGTGCCAGTAGTATAGATCTCGGCACCGGAAAGTATGGCTACACCTTC
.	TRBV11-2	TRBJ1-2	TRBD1	CASSYRTGGVYTF	TGTGCCAGCAGCTACAGAACAGGGGGAGTCTACACCTTC
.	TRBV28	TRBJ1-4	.	CASGTGTINEKLFF	TGTGCCAGCGGAACTGGGACAATTAATGAAAAACTGTTTTTT
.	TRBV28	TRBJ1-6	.	CASRIRGGINSPLHF	TGTGCCAGCAGAATAAGAGGGGGAATCAATTCACCCCTCCACTTT
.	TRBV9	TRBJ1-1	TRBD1	CASSRGRGTEAFF	TGTGCCAGCAGCAGGGGGCGGGGTACTGAAGCTTTCTTT
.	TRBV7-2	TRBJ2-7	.	CASSLGRAYEQYF	TGTGCCAGCAGCTTAGGACGGGCCTACGAGCAGTACTTC
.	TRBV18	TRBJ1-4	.	CASSPQQEPNEKLFF	TGTGCCAGCTCACCCCAACAGGAACCTAATGAAAAACTGTTTTTT
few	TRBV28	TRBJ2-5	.	CASGERIQETQYF	TGTGCCAGCGGGGAACGGATTCAAGAGACCCAGTACTTC
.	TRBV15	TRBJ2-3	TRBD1	CATSRPPGTGGLATGTDTQYF	TGTGCCACCAGCAGACCTCCCGGGACAGGGGGTTTAGCGACTGGGACAGATACGCAGTATTTT
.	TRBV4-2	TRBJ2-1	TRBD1	CASSPSAGTGLREQFF	TGTGCCAGCAGCCCCAGCGCCGGGACAGGGCTACGTGAGCAGTTCTTC
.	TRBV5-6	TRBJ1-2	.	CASSPRRASYGYTF	TGTGCCAGCAGCCCCCGACGGGCAAGCTATGGCTACACCTTC
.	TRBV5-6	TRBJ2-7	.	CASSSYRTSVSYEQYF	TGTGCCAGCAGCTCGTACAGGACCTCCGTCTCCTACGAGCAGTACTTC
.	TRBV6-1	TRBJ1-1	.	CASTVRLNTEAFF	TGTGCCAGCACGGTGAGGTTGAACACTGAAGCTTTCTTT
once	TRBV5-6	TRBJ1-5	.	CASSLVSGAYQPQHF	TGTGCCAGCAGCTTGGTTTCGGGGGCGTATCAGCCCCAGCATTTT